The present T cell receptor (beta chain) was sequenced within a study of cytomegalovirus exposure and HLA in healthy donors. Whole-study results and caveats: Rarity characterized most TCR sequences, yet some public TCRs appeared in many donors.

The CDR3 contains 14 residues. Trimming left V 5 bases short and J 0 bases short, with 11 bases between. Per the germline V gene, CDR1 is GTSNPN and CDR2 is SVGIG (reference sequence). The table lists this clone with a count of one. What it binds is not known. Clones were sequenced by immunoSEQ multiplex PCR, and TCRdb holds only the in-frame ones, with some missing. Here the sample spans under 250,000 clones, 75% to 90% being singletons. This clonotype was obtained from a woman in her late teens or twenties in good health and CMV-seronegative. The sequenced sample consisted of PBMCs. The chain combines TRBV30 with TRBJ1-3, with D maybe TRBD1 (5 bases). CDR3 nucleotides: TGTGCCTGGTGGGGGGGTCACTCTGGAAACACCATATATTTT. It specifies CAWWGGHSGNTIYF. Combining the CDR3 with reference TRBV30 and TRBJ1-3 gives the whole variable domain SQTIHQWPATLVQPVGSPLSLECTVEGTSNPNLYWYRQAAGRGLQLLFYSVGIGQISSEVPQNLSASRPQDRQFILSSKKLLLSDSGFYLCAWWGGHSGNTIYFGEGSWLTVV.